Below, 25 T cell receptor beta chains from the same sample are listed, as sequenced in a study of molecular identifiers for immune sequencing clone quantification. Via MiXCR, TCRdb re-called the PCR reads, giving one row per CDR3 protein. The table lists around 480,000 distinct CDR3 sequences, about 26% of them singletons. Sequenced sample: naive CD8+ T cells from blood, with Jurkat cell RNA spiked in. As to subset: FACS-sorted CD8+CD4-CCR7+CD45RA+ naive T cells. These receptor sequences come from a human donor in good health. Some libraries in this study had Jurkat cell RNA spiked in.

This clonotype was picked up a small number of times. The CDR3 DNA sequence: TGTGCCACAACCGCAGATACGCAGTATTTT. It encodes CATTADTQYF. V and J are TRBV19 and TRBJ2-3; D unclear. The germline V and J ends were trimmed by 10 bases and 4 bases, with 6 bases remaining between them. This CDR3 spans 10 amino acids. Germline V gives CDR1 LNHDA, CDR2 SQIVND (reference sequence).

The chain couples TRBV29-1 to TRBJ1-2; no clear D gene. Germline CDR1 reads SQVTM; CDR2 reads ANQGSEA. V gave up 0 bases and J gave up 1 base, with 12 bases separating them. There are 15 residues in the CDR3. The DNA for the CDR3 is TGCAGCGTTGAAGATTCTGTAGTCGTTAACTATGGCTACACCTTC. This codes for CSVEDSVVVNYGYTF.

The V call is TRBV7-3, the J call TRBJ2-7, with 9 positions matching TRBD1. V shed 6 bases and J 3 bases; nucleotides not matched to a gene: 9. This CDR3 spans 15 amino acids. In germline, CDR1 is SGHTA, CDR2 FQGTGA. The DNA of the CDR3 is TGTGCCAGCAGTCCTACAGGGGGCTCCGGCTACGAGCAGTACTTC. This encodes CASSPTGGSGYEQYF.

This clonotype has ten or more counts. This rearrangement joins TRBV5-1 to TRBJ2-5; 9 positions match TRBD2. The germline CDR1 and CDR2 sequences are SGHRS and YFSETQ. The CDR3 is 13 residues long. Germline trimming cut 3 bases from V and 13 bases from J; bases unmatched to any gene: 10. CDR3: CASSSRDLAGTYF. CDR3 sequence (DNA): TGCGCCAGCAGCTCCCGGGATCTAGCGGGGACGTACTTC.

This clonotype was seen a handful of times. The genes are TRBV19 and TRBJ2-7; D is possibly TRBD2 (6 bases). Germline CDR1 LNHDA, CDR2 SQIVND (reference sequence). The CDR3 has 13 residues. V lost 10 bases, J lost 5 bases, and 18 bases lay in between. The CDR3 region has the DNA TGTGCCATAGGGGCGGGGACCGTGGACGAGCAGTACTTC. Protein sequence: CAIGAGTVDEQYF.

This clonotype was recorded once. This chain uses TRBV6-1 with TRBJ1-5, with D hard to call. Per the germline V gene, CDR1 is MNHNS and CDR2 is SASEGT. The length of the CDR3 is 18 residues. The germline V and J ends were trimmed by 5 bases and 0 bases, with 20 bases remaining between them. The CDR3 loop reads CASSLEEAWVYSNQPQHF. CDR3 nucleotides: TGTGCCAGCAGTTTAGAGGAGGCTTGGGTTTATAGCAATCAGCCCCAGCATTTT.

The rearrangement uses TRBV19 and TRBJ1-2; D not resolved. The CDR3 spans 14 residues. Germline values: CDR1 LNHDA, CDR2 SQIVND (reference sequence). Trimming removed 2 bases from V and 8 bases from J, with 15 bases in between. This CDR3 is CASSIPGRLKGYTF. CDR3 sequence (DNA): TGTGCCAGTAGTATACCAGGACGCCTAAAGGGCTACACCTTC.

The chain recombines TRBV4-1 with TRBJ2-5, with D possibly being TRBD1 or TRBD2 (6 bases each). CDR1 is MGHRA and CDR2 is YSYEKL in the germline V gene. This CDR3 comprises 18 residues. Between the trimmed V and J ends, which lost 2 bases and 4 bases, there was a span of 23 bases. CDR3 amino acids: CASSQKGGGPPGGETQYF. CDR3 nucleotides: TGCGCCAGCAGCCAAAAAGGGGGAGGACCGCCTGGCGGAGAGACCCAGTACTTC.

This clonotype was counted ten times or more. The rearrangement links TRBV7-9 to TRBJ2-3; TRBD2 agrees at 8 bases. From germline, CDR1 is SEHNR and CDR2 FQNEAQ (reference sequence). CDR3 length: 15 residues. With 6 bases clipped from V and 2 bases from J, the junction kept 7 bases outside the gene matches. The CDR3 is CASSQLAETTDTQYF. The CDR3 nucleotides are TGTGCCAGCAGTCAACTAGCGGAAACCACAGATACGCAGTATTTT.

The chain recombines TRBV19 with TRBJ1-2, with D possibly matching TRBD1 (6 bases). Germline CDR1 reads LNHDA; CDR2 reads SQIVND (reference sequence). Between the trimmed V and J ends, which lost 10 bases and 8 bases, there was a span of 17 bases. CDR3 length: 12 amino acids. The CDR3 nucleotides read TGTGCCACCCAAGGACAGCCGAGGGGCTACACCTTC. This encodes CATQGQPRGYTF.

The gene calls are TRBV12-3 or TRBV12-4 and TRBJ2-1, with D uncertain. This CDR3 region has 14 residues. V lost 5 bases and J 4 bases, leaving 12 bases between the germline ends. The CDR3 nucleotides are TGTGCCAGCAGTCCCTACACCCCGTACAATGAGCAGTTCTTC. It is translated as CASSPYTPYNEQFF.

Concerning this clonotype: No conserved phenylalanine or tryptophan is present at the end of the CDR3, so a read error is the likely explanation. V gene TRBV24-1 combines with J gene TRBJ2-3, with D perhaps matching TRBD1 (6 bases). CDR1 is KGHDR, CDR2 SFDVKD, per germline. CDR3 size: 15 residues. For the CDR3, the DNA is TGTGCGACCAGTGATCTCCCCTCAGGGGTAGATACGCAGTATTTG. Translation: CATSDLPSGVDTQYL.

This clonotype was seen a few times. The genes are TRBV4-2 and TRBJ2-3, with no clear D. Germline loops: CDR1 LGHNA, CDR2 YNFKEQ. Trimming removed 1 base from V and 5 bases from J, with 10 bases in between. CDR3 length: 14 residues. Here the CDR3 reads CASSQVDPLDTQYF. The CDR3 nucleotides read TGTGCCAGCAGCCAAGTTGACCCACTAGATACGCAGTATTTT.

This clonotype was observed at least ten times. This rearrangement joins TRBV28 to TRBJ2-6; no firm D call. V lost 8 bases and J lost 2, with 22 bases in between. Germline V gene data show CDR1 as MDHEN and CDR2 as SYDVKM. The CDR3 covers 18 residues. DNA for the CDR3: TGTGCCAGCCATTTTTTGCAGACAAGCTCGGCTGGGGCCAACGTCCTGACTTTC. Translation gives CASHFLQTSSAGANVLTF.

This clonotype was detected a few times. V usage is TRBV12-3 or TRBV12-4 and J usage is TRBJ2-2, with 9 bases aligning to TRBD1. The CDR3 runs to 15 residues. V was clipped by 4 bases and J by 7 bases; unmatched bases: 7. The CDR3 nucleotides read TGTGCCAGCAGTTCCGGGACAGGGAACGTCGGGGAGCTGTTTTTT. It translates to CASSSGTGNVGELFF.

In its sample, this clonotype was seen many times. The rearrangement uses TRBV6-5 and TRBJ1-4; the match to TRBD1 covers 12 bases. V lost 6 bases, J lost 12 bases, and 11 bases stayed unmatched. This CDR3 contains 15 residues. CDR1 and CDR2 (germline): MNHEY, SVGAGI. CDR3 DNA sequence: TGTGCCAGCAGCTTAACCGGGACAGGGGGCGAAGAACTGTTTTTT. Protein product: CASSLTGTGGEELFF.

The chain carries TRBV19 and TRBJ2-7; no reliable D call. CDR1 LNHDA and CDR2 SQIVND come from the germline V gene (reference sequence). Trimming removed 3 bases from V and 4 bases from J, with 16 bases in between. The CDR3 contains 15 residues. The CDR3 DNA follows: TGTGCCAGTAGTATTGGGCCAAATGGACCGTACGAGCAGTACTTC. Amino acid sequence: CASSIGPNGPYEQYF.

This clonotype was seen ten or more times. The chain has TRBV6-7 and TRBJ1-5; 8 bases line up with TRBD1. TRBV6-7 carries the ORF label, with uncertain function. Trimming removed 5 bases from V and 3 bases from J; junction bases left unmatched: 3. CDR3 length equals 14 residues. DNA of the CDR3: TGTGCCAGCAGTGCAGGGGGCCACAATCAGCCCCAGCATTTT. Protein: CASSAGGHNQPQHF.

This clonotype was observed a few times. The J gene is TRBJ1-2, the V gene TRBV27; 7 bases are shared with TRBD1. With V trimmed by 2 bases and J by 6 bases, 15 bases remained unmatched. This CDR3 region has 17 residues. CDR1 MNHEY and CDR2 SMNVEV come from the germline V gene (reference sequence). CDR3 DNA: TGTGCCAGCAGTTTAACTCTTCGGACAGGAAGACAAGATGGCTACACCTTC. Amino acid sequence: CASSLTLRTGRQDGYTF.

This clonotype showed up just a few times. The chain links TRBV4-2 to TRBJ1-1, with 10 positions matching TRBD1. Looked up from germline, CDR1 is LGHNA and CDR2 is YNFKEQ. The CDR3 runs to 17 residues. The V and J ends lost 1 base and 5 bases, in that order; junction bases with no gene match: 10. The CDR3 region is CASSQVGTGELGTEAFF. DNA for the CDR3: TGTGCCAGCAGCCAAGTGGGGACAGGGGAGTTGGGAACTGAAGCTTTCTTT.

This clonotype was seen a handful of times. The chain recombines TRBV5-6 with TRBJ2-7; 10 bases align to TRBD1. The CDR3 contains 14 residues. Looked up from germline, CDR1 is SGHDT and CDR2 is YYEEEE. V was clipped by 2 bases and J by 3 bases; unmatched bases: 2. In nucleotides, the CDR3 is TGTGCCAGCAGCTTTGGACAGGGGGTCTACGAGCAGTACTTC. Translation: CASSFGQGVYEQYF.

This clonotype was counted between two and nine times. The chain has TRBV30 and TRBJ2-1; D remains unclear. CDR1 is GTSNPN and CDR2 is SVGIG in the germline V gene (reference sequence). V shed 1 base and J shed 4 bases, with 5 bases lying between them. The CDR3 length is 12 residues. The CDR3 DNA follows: TGTGCCTGGAGTGACCGTTACAATGAGCAGTTCTTC. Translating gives CAWSDRYNEQFF.

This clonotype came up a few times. The CDR3 protein is CASSQDRHATYEQYF. The CDR3 DNA reads as TGCGCCAGCAGCCAAGACAGGCATGCCACCTACGAGCAGTACTTC. The rearrangement uses TRBV4-3 and TRBJ2-7, with D hard to call. Trimming left V 0 bases short and J 2 bases short, with 11 bases between. There are 15 residues in the CDR3. CDR1 and CDR2 (germline): LGHNA, YSLEER.

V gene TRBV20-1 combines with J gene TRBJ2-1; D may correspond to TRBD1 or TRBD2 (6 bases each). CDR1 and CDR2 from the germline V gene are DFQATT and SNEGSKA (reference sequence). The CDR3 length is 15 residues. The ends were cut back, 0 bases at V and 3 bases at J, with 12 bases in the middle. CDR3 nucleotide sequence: TGCAGTGCTAGAGAGACAGGAGGGCACTACAATGAGCAGTTCTTC. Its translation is CSARETGGHYNEQFF.

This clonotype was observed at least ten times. CDR3 sequence (DNA): TGTGCCAGCAGCCTCCGGGCCGACGTCACCCAGTACTTC. This translates into CASSLRADVTQYF. The V and J genes are TRBV13 and TRBJ2-5; D gene uncertain. CDR3 length: 13 amino acids. The ends were cut back, 5 bases at V and 8 bases at J, with 15 bases in the middle. CDR1 is PRHDT and CDR2 is FYEKMQ in the germline V gene (reference sequence).